This T cell receptor (beta chain) emerged from a study of blood T cell repertoires in COVID-19 (dated by TCRdb to the early 2020s). Regarding the research as a whole: Collaborator samples came from the United States, Italy and Spain and covered acute and convalescent phases of COVID-19. Deeply sampled blood TCRbeta repertoires from subjects exposed to, actively infected with, or recovered from COVID-19 were included in the dataset. Sample metadata almost always included a de-identified subject ID, COVID-19 status, age in years and sex. The material from the prospective study consisted of cDNA or gDNA derived from T cells, B-cell-depleted T cells, or PBMCs. Where HLA class I and class II types were available, the types were taken from metadata supplied by the sample provider, not from assay-based typing. A freely available public database, intended as a resource for researchers studying the immune response to SARS-CoV-2, is where the repertoires were released. The samples were drawn from two sources: the first 160 participants of the ongoing ImmuneRACE study, and 1,000 to 1,500 subjects contributed by 6 global collaborators. Here is what the overall study found, with its caveats: How much clinical and demographic metadata was included differed by source and by participant, and the metadata was provided uncurated.

Trimming removed 4 bases from V and 10 bases from J; the gene matches leave 13 bases unexplained. From the cysteine through the phenylalanine, the CDR3 covers 15 amino acids. The kept DNA is CDR3 alone, 45 bases in frame from the first base. The germline V gene (reference sequence) gives CDR1 as SEHNR and CDR2 as FQNEAQ. Comment on this clone: Its antigen target is currently unknown. Base qualities are missing; no much larger clone stands one base away.

TCRbeta CDR3 regions were amplified from genomic DNA by means of the immunoSEQ Assay, a bias-controlled multiplex PCR. The study's own analysis went as follows. The number of nucleated cells in each sample was estimated by amplification of reference gene primers within the assay. To quantify the absolute abundance of each unique TCRbeta CDR3 rearrangement, sequence reads were collapsed and filtered. For each sample, productive Simpson clonality was calculated as the square root of Simpson's diversity index over productive rearrangements. The clones in this table, taken by TCRdb from immuneACCESS, are in-frame only. Not every clone is retained; where verified, under half of the shortfall comes from an unresolved V gene, and the cause of the rest is unknown. V and J calls plus clone size are reproduced from that table; the DNA served to infer D and trimming. The table for this sample lists around 470,000 clones; around 91% of them were counted only once. The ten largest clones capture about 0.6% of the sample.

Participants in the prospective study were enrolled through a virtual design, were aged about 18 to 100 years, and lived in 24 United States geographic areas. In the prospective study, cohorts were assigned on the basis of participant-reported clinical history obtained from a screening survey and a study questionnaire. ImmuneRACE Cohort 3 recovered participants were defined by two consecutive negative NP/OP PCR tests, healthcare professional clearance, or symptom resolution. Mobile phlebotomists in the prospective study collected whole blood, serum and a nasopharyngeal or oropharyngeal swab from every participant. Over an approximately 2-month period, participants in the prospective study had the option of providing additional blood draws and questionnaires. Before DNA extraction, prospective study blood samples were shipped either frozen or at room temperature.

The receptor was isolated from a young man who had recovered from COVID-19. This chain is built from TRBV7-9 and TRBJ2-5; 9 central nucleotides agree with TRBD1. Sequenced sample: PBMCs or T cells enriched from blood (not recorded which). The encoded CDR3 is CASSSRDRAVSIQYF. Here is the DNA: TGTGCCAGCAGCTCTAGGGACAGGGCCGTTTCTATCCAGTACTTC.